This T cell receptor (beta chain) derives from a study of T cell repertoires in cytomegalovirus infection. The overall study: The public TCR beta signatures pointed to both CMV infection and matching HLA type.

TCRdb ran MiXCR on the reads and lists one entry per CDR3 protein. The table lists over 150,000 distinct CDR3 sequences, about 20% of them singletons. Points from the study as a whole: HLA-C-restricted, CMV-specific TCR beta clonotypes were dominant ex vivo. The study identified carriers of CMV plus the relevant HLA from cumulative public TCR beta family frequency.

This clonotype came up a few times. The antigen is unknown. This TCR came from a human donor in good health (CMV status not recorded). Some clones in this sample may be carry-over from other donors' samples. The sequenced sample consisted of PBMCs.

CDR3 nucleotide sequence: TGTGCCAGCAGCCGAGAGGGGGGGCTGGGAGATACGCAGTATTTT. This encodes CASSREGGLGDTQYF. The rearrangement uses TRBV7-2 and TRBJ2-3, with D tentatively TRBD2 (7 bases). Germline assignment: CDR1 SGHTA and CDR2 FQGNSA. The CDR3 has 15 residues. The ends were cut back, 5 bases at V and 5 bases at J, with 17 bases in the middle. Full variable domain (rest looked up from reference TRBV7-2 and TRBJ2-3): GAGVSQSPSNKVTEKGKDVELRCDPISGHTALYWYRQSLGQGLEFLIYFQGNSAPDKSGLPSDRFSAERTGGSVSTLTIQRTQQEDSAVYLCASSREGGLGDTQYFGPGTRLTVL.